The 19 T cell receptor beta chains reported below all come from one sample, sequenced in a study of shared clonotypes between healthy human individuals. The table came from immunoSEQ multiplex PCR; TCRdb's copy has only in-frame clones and leaves some out. The sample includes approximately 2.5 million clones, about 92% seen only once; the top ten take 0.13% to 0.15%. Sample: naive CD4+ T cells sorted from blood. Subset defined: CD45RA+ positively selected. These receptors were obtained from a man between 18 and 35 years old in good health.

The sample holds one count of this clone. The chain carries TRBV5-8 and TRBJ2-2; 9 nucleotides agree with TRBD1. V shed 0 bases and J 10 bases; nucleotides not matched to a gene: 7. The CDR3 totals 15 residues. Germline V CDR1 and CDR2: SGHTS, YDEGEE. The CDR3 sequence is CASSLVQGAGEELFF. The CDR3, as DNA: TGTGCCAGCAGCTTGGTACAGGGGGCGGGAGAGGAGCTGTTTTTT.

The chain is built from TRBV9 and TRBJ2-1; TRBD2 matches at 12 bases. V was pared by 0 bases and J by 7 bases, with 11 bases of the junction left unmatched. The CDR3 has 18 residues. Germline-derived CDR1 and CDR2 are SGDLS and YYNGEE. CDR3 nucleotides: TGTGCCAGCAGCGTAGGACTAGCGGGGGCCCCTGATTCGAATGAGCAGTTCTTC. It encodes CASSVGLAGAPDSNEQFF.

This rearrangement joins TRBV6-6 to TRBJ1-2, with D unresolved. Germline loops: CDR1 MNHNY, CDR2 SVGAGI (reference sequence). The CDR3 extends over 12 amino acids. The ends were cut back, 4 bases at V and 7 bases at J, with 10 bases in the middle. The CDR3 region has the DNA TGTGCCAGCAGTTCTGCAGGCCCTGGCTACACCTTC. This encodes CASSSAGPGYTF.

This chain connects TRBV28 to TRBJ1-2, with TRBD1 matching over 7 bases. CDR1 MDHEN and CDR2 SYDVKM come from the germline V gene. V lost 3 bases and J lost 8; bases outside the gene matches: 12. The CDR3 consists of 15 residues. The CDR3 loop reads CASSFLNPTGHGYTF. The CDR3 bases are TGTGCCAGCAGTTTTCTGAACCCGACAGGGCACGGCTACACCTTC.

The chain couples TRBV4-3 to TRBJ2-7; 7 bases are shared with TRBD2. Germline CDR1 reads LGHNA; CDR2 reads YSLEER. The CDR3 consists of 15 residues. The V segment lost 7 bases and the J segment 0 bases; nucleotides outside the gene matches: 9. CDR3 in amino acids: CASTHRGGVSYEQYF. The CDR3 DNA sequence: TGCGCCAGCACCCACCGGGGAGGGGTCTCCTACGAGCAGTACTTC.

The chain is built from TRBV19 and TRBJ2-2; 10 bases align to TRBD1. The germline V gene has CDR1 LNHDA and CDR2 SQIVND (reference sequence). V dropped 6 bases and J dropped 4; count of bases not matched to a gene: 5. This CDR3 is built from 15 residues. The CDR3 DNA is TGTGCCAGTAGACGGGACAGGGGAGGCACCGGGGAGCTGTTTTTT. Protein: CASRRDRGGTGELFF.

V usage is TRBV29-1 and J usage is TRBJ2-7; possible D gene TRBD2, 6 bases. Germline V lookup: CDR1 SQVTM, CDR2 ANQGSEA. Trimming removed 5 bases at V and 4 bases at J, with 12 bases between. CDR3 size: 12 residues. The CDR3 region has the DNA TGCAGCGTTACCCGGGGGAGTTACGAGCAGTACTTC. It specifies CSVTRGSYEQYF.

The chain links TRBV28 to TRBJ2-1; D possibly matches TRBD1 or TRBD2 (5 bases each). The CDR3 totals 12 residues. Germline values: CDR1 MDHEN, CDR2 SYDVKM. The ends were cut back, 8 bases at V and 8 bases at J, with 13 bases in the middle. CDR3 region: CASCGAGDEQFF. As DNA, the CDR3 is TGTGCCAGCTGTGGGGCCGGGGATGAGCAGTTCTTC.

The rearrangement uses TRBV10-3 and TRBJ2-2, with TRBD2 as a possible D gene (6 bases). Germline values: CDR1 ENHRY, CDR2 SYGVKD. The CDR3 has 15 amino acids. Trimming left V 6 bases short and J 0 bases short, with 11 bases between. CDR3 DNA: TGTGCCATCAGAGACCGGGACTCGAACACCGGGGAGCTGTTTTTT. Amino acid sequence: CAIRDRDSNTGELFF.

Concerning this clone itself: The sample carries other DNA sequences with the same CDR3. This chain links TRBV2 with TRBJ2-1; D is ambiguous. The CDR3 has 10 amino acids. Germline V lookup: CDR1 SNHLY, CDR2 FYNNEI. Trimming shortened V by 3 bases and J by 10 bases, and 4 bases separated the two germline ends. CDR3 loop: CASSEVEQFF. The CDR3 DNA is TGTGCCAGCAGTGAGGTAGAGCAGTTCTTC.

CDR3 amino acids: CASTTDVGELFF. As DNA, the CDR3 is TGTGCCAGCACCACTGATGTTGGGGAGCTGTTTTTT. This chain links TRBV9 with TRBJ2-2; D is undetermined. The CDR3 spans 12 residues. V lost 6 bases and J lost 8, with 11 bases in between. Germline V CDR1 and CDR2: SGDLS, YYNGEE.

The chain combines TRBV19 with TRBJ2-1; D remains unclear. The CDR3 runs to 11 residues. Trimming stripped 5 bases from V and 6 bases from J, with 5 bases between. Germline assignment: CDR1 LNHDA and CDR2 SQIVND (reference sequence). The CDR3 nucleotides read TGTGCCAGTAGTGTTATCAATGAGCAGTTCTTC. It encodes CASSVINEQFF.

The genes are TRBV11-3 and TRBJ2-5; D call uncertain. Germline CDR1 SGHNT, CDR2 YENEEA. The CDR3 is 15 amino acids. V was shortened by 1 base and J by 0 bases, with 9 bases between the two germline ends. CDR3 in amino acids: CASSLGTANQETQYF. Here the CDR3 DNA reads TGTGCCAGCAGCTTAGGAACAGCAAACCAAGAGACCCAGTACTTC.

The gene calls are TRBV30 and TRBJ1-2, with 10 bases lining up with TRBD1. The germline CDR1 and CDR2 sequences are GTSNPN and SVGIG (reference sequence). V lost 0 bases, J lost 7 bases, and 17 bases stayed unmatched. The CDR3 has 18 amino acids. CDR3 loop: CAWSVRLDGGTGVFGYTF. Here the CDR3 DNA reads TGTGCCTGGAGTGTCCGCTTAGACGGGGGGACAGGGGTTTTTGGCTACACCTTC.

This clone was recorded once. The chain carries TRBV6-6 and TRBJ2-7, with 7 bases identical to TRBD1. Per the germline V gene, CDR1 is MNHNY and CDR2 is SVGAGI (reference sequence). This CDR3 is 12 amino acids long. Trimming at V came to 6 bases and at J to 4 bases, leaving 3 bases not matched to a gene. In DNA, the CDR3 is TGTGCCAGCAGAGGGACAGTGTACGAGCAGTACTTC. It codes for CASRGTVYEQYF.

CDR3: CASSGQGAHTF. The CDR3 coding sequence is TGTGCCAGCAGCGGACAGGGGGCCCACACCTTC. The chain uses TRBV9 and TRBJ1-2, with 10 bases that match TRBD1. J gave up 12 bases and V 3 bases, and 2 bases lay outside the gene matches. CDR1 is SGDLS, CDR2 YYNGEE, per germline. There are 11 residues in the CDR3.

The chain has TRBV21-1 and TRBJ2-7; the table gives TRBD2 as D, unverified against the DNA. TRBV21-1 is reported as a pseudogene. The CDR3 loop spans 16 amino acids. The CDR3 DNA is TGTGCCAGCAGCAAAGGTGCCCTAGCGGGAGGCTACGAGCAGTACTTC. Translating it yields CASSKGALAGGYEQYF.

The V and J genes are TRBV21-1 and TRBJ1-5; the D call TRBD1 from the table was never checked on the DNA. TRBV21-1 is classified as a pseudogene. This CDR3 has 23 residues. The CDR3 here is CASSNFILTEYDRDRPCNQPQHF. CDR3 DNA: TGTGCCAGCAGCAACTTTATATTAACCGAGTATGACCGGGACAGGCCATGCAATCAGCCCCAGCATTTT.

Turning to this clone: The same CDR3 is also encoded by other DNA sequences in this sample. The gene calls are TRBV11-2 and TRBJ1-1; the D is unclear. CDR1 SGHAT and CDR2 FQNNGV come from the germline V gene. The CDR3 sequence is 16 residues long. V was trimmed by 1 base and J by 1 base, leaving 13 bases between them. CDR3 sequence (DNA): TGTGCCAGCAGCTTAGGGACGGGGAAGGGGAACACTGAAGCTTTCTTT. It yields the protein CASSLGTGKGNTEAFF.